The clone carrying this TCR beta chain has a count of ten or more. J lost 2 bases, V lost 2 bases, and 2 bases had no gene match. Germline V gene sequence: CDR1 SGHTA, CDR2 FQGNSA. The CDR3 spans 15 residues. The time point is: patch test 2, 6 weeks after DPC sensitization. The treatment here: therapeutic diphenylcyclopropenone sensitization with weekly scalp DPC. The sample originates from a study of human T cells and chemical hapten exposure. MiXCR, applied by TCRdb to the RACE reads, yields one record per CDR3 protein. The repertoire has tens of thousands of distinct CDR3 sequences, about 10% of them found once; the top ten carry about 1.8%.

The sequence was obtained from a woman aged 50 to 65 with alopecia areata. Some clones in this sample may be carry-over from other donors' samples. This chain joins TRBV7-2 and TRBJ2-2, with 7 bases identical to TRBD2. The specimen comprised whole blood, sampled in connection with sensitization to the hapten diphenylcyclopropenone (DPC). The CDR3 region is CASSLSGTNTGELFF. DNA of the CDR3: TGTGCCAGCAGCTTAAGCGGGACCAACACCGGGGAGCTGTTTTTT.